This T cell receptor (beta chain) stems from a study of cytomegalovirus exposure and HLA in healthy donors. Study outcomes and limitations: Rare sequences made up most TCRs, while some public TCRs were found in many donors. A few chains tied to CMV proved CMV antigen-specific in vitro.

CDR1 and CDR2 (germline): SEHNR, FQNEAQ (reference sequence). The CDR3 consists of 14 residues. Note on this clone: The antigen is not known. One end of the junction fails to match germline, which may point to a read error.

Both 60 Vbeta primers and 13 Jbeta primers went into the PCR. Assay used: immunoSEQ multiplex PCR; TCRdb lists only in-frame clones, some missing. In the table there are around 200,000 clones, approximately 80% of which are singletons. Nominal health characterized the donors when sampled, though unrecorded immune exposures were likely. Sequenced material: PBMCs. This chain joins TRBV7-9 and TRBJ1-5; perhaps TRBD1 as D (5 bases). The receptor's source is a woman aged 50 to 60 in good health and CMV-seronegative. CDR3: CSSSIDSSNQPQHF. In DNA form, the CDR3 reads TGTTCCAGCAGCATCGACAGTAGCAATCAGCCCCAGCATTTT.